These T cell receptor beta chains were read from a single sample in a study of graft-versus-host responses after intestinal transplantation. No antigens are known for them. Assay: immunoSEQ multiplex PCR; the TCRdb copy retains only in-frame clones and omits some. Of 110,000 to 150,000 clones listed, about nine tenths are singletons. The starting material was unstimulated CD4+ T cells sorted from spleen or lymph node cells, obtained before intestinal transplant. These receptors came from a human donor who received an intestinal transplant. CDR3s leave out the opening cysteine and the closing phenylalanine or tryptophan. The order of the fields is J gene, V gene, CDR3 protein.

J gene: NA; V gene: TRBV7-2; CDR3 protein: ASSLGDRGYEQY
J gene: TRBJ2-1; V gene: TRBV10-3; CDR3 protein: AIKGELLGHEQF
J gene: TRBJ2-3; V gene: TRBV7-7; CDR3 protein: ASSLGGLAGVDTQY
J gene: TRBJ2-2; V gene: TRBV5-1; CDR3 protein: ASSLRVRTGELF
J gene: TRBJ1-5; V gene: TRBV30; CDR3 protein: AWSNHRQGDSNQPQH
J gene: TRBJ2-7; V gene: TRBV18; CDR3 protein: ASSPTRTLAGGKYEQY
J gene: TRBJ1-4; V gene: TRBV6-5; CDR3 protein: ASSYDPGGNGEKLF
J gene: TRBJ2-7; V gene: TRBV27; CDR3 protein: ASSFGTTFLNEQY
J gene: TRBJ1-1; V gene: TRBV7-9; CDR3 protein: ASSSPSVLSSFKAF
J gene: TRBJ1-2; V gene: TRBV11-3; CDR3 protein: ASSFGGTGDYGYT
J gene: TRBJ2-7; V gene: TRBV7-2; CDR3 protein: ASSPAGRIYEQY
J gene: TRBJ2-3; V gene: TRBV19; CDR3 protein: ASSIGLAGAPRTDTQY
J gene: TRBJ2-1; V gene: TRBV19; CDR3 protein: ASSLKKGGSSYNEQF
J gene: TRBJ2-1; V gene: TRBV5-6; CDR3 protein: ASRLFRQGRHEQF
J gene: TRBJ2-7; V gene: TRBV7-8; CDR3 protein: ASSLIRDRQY
J gene: TRBJ2-3; V gene: TRBV9; CDR3 protein: ASSSRLVGRTDTQY
J gene: TRBJ2-3; V gene: TRBV7-8; CDR3 protein: ASSLSGLAATSTDTQY